Listed here are 27 T cell receptor beta chains from one sample, sequenced in a study of T cell clusters in autoimmune cytopenias. One tube held mixed TRB-A and TRB-B primer pools for touch-down PCR. One entry per CDR3 protein, without DNA, is what TCRdb gives after re-calling the multiplex PCR reads. The sample holds roughly 1,200 distinct CDR3 sequences. TRB amplification used 250 ng of peripheral blood genomic DNA. Sequencing was performed on peripheral blood. These TCRs come from a human donor with an autoimmune cytopenia or autoimmune hepatitis (not recorded which).

In terms of frequency, this clonotype is medium-sized. The chain recombines TRBV27 with TRBJ2-3; with no DNA, the TCRdb D assignment of TRBD2 cannot be verified. Germline CDR1 reads MNHEY; CDR2 reads SMNVEV (reference sequence). This CDR3 region has 13 residues. The CDR3 here is CASSYGGPDTQYF.

This chain connects TRBV4-1 to TRBJ1-6; there is no DNA to check the TCRdb D call of TRBD1. Germline loops: CDR1 MGHRA, CDR2 YSYEKL. This CDR3 comprises 17 residues. The chain's CDR3 is CASSQVMMDRLNSPLHF.

The gene calls are TRBV19 and TRBJ1-1; TCRdb's D call, TRBD1, is unchecked because there is no DNA. Germline-derived CDR1 and CDR2 are LNHDA and SQIVND (reference sequence). The CDR3 totals 13 residues. The chain's CDR3 is CASQKAGSGEAFF.

This clonotype is classed as medium-sized by frequency. The V call is TRBV5-6, the J call TRBJ2-1. CDR3 size: 13 residues. Germline V gives CDR1 SGHDT, CDR2 YYEEEE. The CDR3 here is CASSLVPRNEQFF. The full variable domain, in which reference TRBV5-6 and TRBJ2-1 provide the parts outside the CDR3, is DAGVTQSPTHLIKTRGQQVTLRCSPKSGHDTVSWYQQALGQGPQFIFQYYEEEERQRGNFPDRFSGHQFPNYSSELNVNALLLGDSALYLCASSLVPRNEQFFGPGTRLTVL.

This clonotype is classed as large by frequency. V gene TRBV29-1 combines with J gene TRBJ1-2; the D call from TCRdb, TRBD1, cannot be confirmed without DNA. This CDR3 comprises 15 residues. Germline lookup yields CDR1 SQVTM and CDR2 ANQGSEA. The CDR3 loop is CSVGSLDRSNYGYTF.

This sequence joins TRBV7-9 and TRBJ2-3; with no DNA, the TCRdb D assignment of TRBD2 cannot be verified. CDR1 is SEHNR and CDR2 is FQNEAQ in the germline V gene (reference sequence). The CDR3 covers 15 residues. The CDR3 protein is CASSPRGRGTDTQYF.

Here the CDR3 reads CSAIGSGDYGYTF. V gene TRBV20-1 combines with J gene TRBJ1-2. Germline CDR1 reads DFQATT; CDR2 reads SNEGSKA (reference sequence). The CDR3 sequence is 13 residues long.

This chain uses TRBV7-3 with TRBJ2-2; TCRdb designates TRBD1, a call that cannot be tested without DNA. Germline values: CDR1 SGHTA, CDR2 FQGTGA. The CDR3 is 16 amino acids. CDR3: CASSPNTLQGSGELFF.

This chain connects TRBV10-2 to TRBJ2-3; no DNA is available, so the TRBD1 call from TCRdb remains unchecked. CDR1 and CDR2 (germline): WSHSY, SAAADI. CDR3 length equals 11 residues. The CDR3: CASSQGDTQYF.

This clonotype counts as medium-sized (0.01 to 0.1%) by frequency. The rearrangement uses TRBV15 and TRBJ2-2; TCRdb gives TRBD1 as the D gene, but with no DNA this cannot be confirmed. Germline V gives CDR1 LNHNV, CDR2 YYDKDF (reference sequence). The CDR3 spans 14 residues. The CDR3 loop reads CATSPWADTGELFF.

V usage is TRBV7-9 and J usage is TRBJ2-3; the TRBD2 assignment by TCRdb is unverifiable without DNA. Germline V gene data show CDR1 as SEHNR and CDR2 as FQNEAQ (reference sequence). The CDR3 contains 21 residues. CDR3 amino acids: CASSEPDSSSGRERHTDTQYF. Filled out from reference TRBV7-9 and TRBJ2-3, the complete variable domain reads DTGVSQNPRHKITKRGQNVTFRCDPISEHNRLYWYRQTLGQGPEFLTYFQNEAQLEKSRLLSDRFSAERPKGSFSTLEIQRTEQGDSAMYLCASSEPDSSSGRERHTDTQYFGPGTRLTVL.

The chain couples TRBV11-2 to TRBJ2-7; TCRdb's D call, TRBD1, is unchecked because there is no DNA. The CDR3 spans 13 residues. CDR1 and CDR2 from the germline V gene are SGHAT and FQNNGV. CDR3 in amino acids: CASSLGTGAEQYF.

This clonotype ranks as medium-sized in terms of frequency. The chain carries TRBV30 and TRBJ2-2. The CDR3 has 14 amino acids. Looked up from germline, CDR1 is GTSNPN and CDR2 is SVGIG (reference sequence). This CDR3 is CAWSVLKAAGELFF.

By frequency, this clonotype is medium-sized. V is TRBV6-6 and J is TRBJ2-7; lacking DNA, the TRBD2 call made by TCRdb goes unchecked. Germline V gives CDR1 MNHNY, CDR2 SVGAGI (reference sequence). The CDR3 covers 14 residues. The CDR3 here is CASSQTSGSYEQYF.

This clonotype is identified as large from frequency. CDR3 region: CASSNRGQSSYNEQFF. The chain uses TRBV19 and TRBJ2-1; TCRdb proposes TRBD1, but this gene call is untestable without DNA. The CDR3 sequence is 16 residues long. From germline, CDR1 is LNHDA and CDR2 SQIVND (reference sequence).

The genes are TRBV7-9 and TRBJ2-3; TCRdb selects TRBD2, and the lack of DNA leaves this call unchecked. CDR3 length: 18 residues. Looked up from germline, CDR1 is SEHNR and CDR2 is FQNEAQ (reference sequence). CDR3 sequence: CASRRTTSGRARTDTQYF.

According to its frequency, this clonotype is medium-sized (0.01 to 0.1%). The chain's CDR3 is CASSLRYSPSSDTQYF. The chain uses TRBV5-4 and TRBJ2-3; TCRdb's D gene call, TRBD2, goes unchecked for lack of DNA. This CDR3 region has 16 residues. Germline V lookup: CDR1 SGHNT, CDR2 YYREEE (reference sequence).

By frequency, this clonotype registers medium-sized (0.01 to 0.1%). The gene calls are TRBV7-9 and TRBJ1-5; checking the TCRdb D call of TRBD1 is not possible without DNA. The CDR3 contains 13 residues. Germline values: CDR1 SEHNR, CDR2 FQNEAQ (reference sequence). The CDR3 here is CASSSAGGQPQHF.

The chain uses TRBV4-3 and TRBJ2-3; TCRdb designates TRBD1, a call that cannot be tested without DNA. The CDR3 is 14 amino acids. CDR1 and CDR2 (germline): LGHNA, YSLEER. This chain's CDR3 is CASSQGTGGNTQYF.

The rearrangement joins TRBV6-1 to TRBJ1-5. Germline V gene lookup returns CDR1 MNHNS and CDR2 SASEGT. The CDR3 has 15 amino acids. The CDR3 loop reads CASSLFTSFNQPQHF.

Its frequency marks this clonotype as medium-sized. J is TRBJ2-2 and V is TRBV5-4; the D gene TCRdb calls, TRBD1, cannot be checked with no DNA. Germline V CDR1 and CDR2: SGHNT, YYREEE (reference sequence). This CDR3 has 16 amino acids. CDR3 loop: CASSPRTTSNTGELFF. The whole variable domain, remainder taken from reference TRBV5-4 and TRBJ2-2, is ETGVTQSPTHLIKTRGQQVTLRCSSQSGHNTVSWYQQALGQGPQFIFQYYREEENGRGNFPPRFSGLQFPNYSSELNVNALELDDSALYLCASSPRTTSNTGELFFGEGSRLTVL.

The chain has TRBV13 and TRBJ1-5. The germline V gene encodes CDR1 PRHDT and CDR2 FYEKMQ (reference sequence). This CDR3 region has 17 residues. The CDR3 region is CASSVGGTPYYNQPQHF. Full variable domain (missing parts from reference TRBV13 and TRBJ1-5): AAGVIQSPRHLIKEKRETATLKCYPIPRHDTVYWYQQGPGQDPQFLISFYEKMQSDKGSIPDRFSAQQFSDYHSELNMSSLELGDSALYFCASSVGGTPYYNQPQHFGDGTRLSIL.

Considering frequency, this clonotype is medium-sized. The V gene is TRBV19, the J gene TRBJ1-2; TCRdb's D call of TRBD1 is untestable without DNA. The CDR3 covers 15 residues. The germline V gene encodes CDR1 LNHDA and CDR2 SQIVND (reference sequence). This chain's CDR3 is CASSARGVIVYGYTF.

This clonotype ranks as medium-sized in terms of frequency. The rearrangement links TRBV5-6 to TRBJ2-7. Germline V CDR1 and CDR2: SGHDT, YYEEEE. This CDR3 spans 13 amino acids. CDR3: CASSSISSYEQYF.

V usage is TRBV11-2 and J usage is TRBJ1-4; with no DNA, the TCRdb D assignment of TRBD1 cannot be verified. In germline, CDR1 is SGHAT, CDR2 FQNNGV. The CDR3 has 13 residues. The CDR3 here is CASSSIGGEKLFF.

The rearrangement uses TRBV6-1 and TRBJ2-1; TCRdb proposes TRBD2, but this gene call is untestable without DNA. The CDR3 contains 15 residues. Germline CDR1 and CDR2: MNHNS and SASEGT. CDR3 region: CASIAGGGSYNEQFF.

This clonotype is labeled medium-sized (0.01 to 0.1%) based on frequency. This rearrangement joins TRBV19 to TRBJ1-2; with no DNA, the TCRdb D assignment of TRBD1 cannot be verified. The CDR3 has 15 amino acids. CDR1 LNHDA and CDR2 SQIVND come from the germline V gene (reference sequence). CDR3 amino acids: CASSRATGNDYGYTF.